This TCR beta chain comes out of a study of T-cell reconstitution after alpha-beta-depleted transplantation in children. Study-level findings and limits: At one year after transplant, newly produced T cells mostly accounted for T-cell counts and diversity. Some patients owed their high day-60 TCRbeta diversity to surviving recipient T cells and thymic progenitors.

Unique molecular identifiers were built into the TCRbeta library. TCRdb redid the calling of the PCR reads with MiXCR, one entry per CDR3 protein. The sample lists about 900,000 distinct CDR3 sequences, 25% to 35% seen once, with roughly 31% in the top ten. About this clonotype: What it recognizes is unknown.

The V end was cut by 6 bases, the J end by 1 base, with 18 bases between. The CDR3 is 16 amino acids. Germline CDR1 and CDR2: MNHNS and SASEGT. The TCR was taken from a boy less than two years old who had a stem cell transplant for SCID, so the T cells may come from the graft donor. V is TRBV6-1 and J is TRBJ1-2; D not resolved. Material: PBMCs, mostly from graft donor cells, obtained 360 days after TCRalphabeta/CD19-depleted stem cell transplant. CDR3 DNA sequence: TGTGCCAGCAGCCCTACACGAGGCGGCCTTAACTATGGCTACACCTTC. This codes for CASSPTRGGLNYGYTF.